This T cell receptor (beta chain) comes out of a study of OX40 agonist ivuxolimab in advanced cancers. In the study overall: Eligibility rules accepted prior anti-PD-1, anti-PD-L1 or anti-CTLA-4 therapy, and around 43% had some.

Assay used: immunoSEQ multiplex PCR; TCRdb lists only in-frame clones, some missing. The data show about 100,000 clones, 75% to 95% seen once. Germline V gene lookup returns CDR1 SGHAT and CDR2 FQNNGV. The V end lost 2 bases, the J end lost 2 bases, and 7 bases lay between the germline ends. This CDR3 contains 14 residues. This clonotype originated in an adult with an advanced solid tumor such as melanoma, head and neck, liver or kidney cancer. The J gene is TRBJ2-1, the V gene TRBV11-2; the D is unclear. Sequencing used CD4+ or CD8+ T cells sorted from blood, obtained in a trial of the OX40 agonist ivuxolimab. DNA for the CDR3: TGTGCCAGCAGCTTAAGCACCACCTACAATGAGCAGTTCTTC. As protein: CASSLSTTYNEQFF.